This TCR beta chain was profiled in a study of Ad26.COV2.S vaccination and SARS-CoV-2 variants. Study in general: This donor came from the COV1001 trial of Ad26.COV2.S. General observations from the study: An underestimation of total T cell responses may have resulted from the TCR breadth and depth analyses.

This clone was observed a single time. Its cognate antigen is unknown. Trimming at V came to 6 bases and at J to 2 bases, leaving 10 bases not matched to a gene. The germline V gene encodes CDR1 MGHRA and CDR2 YSYEKL. CDR3 length: 17 residues. The repertoire was sequenced with immunoSEQ multiplex PCR; TCRdb's copy has only in-frame clones and lacks some. The sample holds about 400,000 clones; about nine tenths are singletons and the top ten take under 2%. Treatment denoted: around 19 received Ad26.COV2.S at low or high dose, single or two shots; roughly 5 received placebo; per-sample allocation not given. Each sample was drawn 63 days after the first injection (of vaccine or placebo).

The sample in question was peripheral blood, obtained in a trial of Ad26.COV2.S vaccine versus placebo. The V and J genes are TRBV4-1 and TRBJ2-3; 11 bases are shared with TRBD2. The sequence came from a person aged 18 to 59 who received the Ad26.COV2.S COVID-19 vaccine or a placebo. The chain's CDR3 is CASSRGRLAGTTDTQYF. In DNA form, the CDR3 reads TGCGCCAGCAGTCGGGGGAGACTAGCGGGGACCACAGATACGCAGTATTTT.